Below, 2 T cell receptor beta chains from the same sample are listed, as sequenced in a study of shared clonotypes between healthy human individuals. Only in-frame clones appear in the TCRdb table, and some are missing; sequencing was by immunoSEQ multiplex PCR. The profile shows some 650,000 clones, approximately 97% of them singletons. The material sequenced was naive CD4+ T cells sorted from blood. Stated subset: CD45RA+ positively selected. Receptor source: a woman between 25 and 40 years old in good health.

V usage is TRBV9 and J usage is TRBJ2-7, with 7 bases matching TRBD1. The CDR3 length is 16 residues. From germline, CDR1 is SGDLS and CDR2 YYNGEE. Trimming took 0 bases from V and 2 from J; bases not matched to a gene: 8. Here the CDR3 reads CASSVAVGTATYEQYF. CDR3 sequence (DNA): TGTGCCAGCAGCGTAGCTGTCGGGACAGCTACCTACGAGCAGTACTTC.

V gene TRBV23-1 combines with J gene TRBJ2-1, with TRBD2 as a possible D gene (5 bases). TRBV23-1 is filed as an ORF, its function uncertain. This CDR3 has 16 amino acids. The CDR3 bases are TGCGTTTATAAGTCGAAAATGGGAGTGTCCTACAATGAGCAGTTCTTC. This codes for CVYKSKMGVSYNEQFF.